This passage covers 21 T cell receptor beta chains from one sample sequenced in a study of cytomegalovirus exposure and HLA in healthy donors. The PCR employed 60 Vbeta primers together with 13 Jbeta primers. The table came from immunoSEQ multiplex PCR; TCRdb's copy has only in-frame clones and leaves some out. Of fewer than 250,000 clones in the sample, more than 75% were seen once. The material sequenced was PBMCs. Receptor source: a man between 35 and 55 years old in good health and CMV-seropositive.

The chain carries TRBV6-5 and TRBJ1-5; no clear D gene. This CDR3 has 12 residues. Germline CDR1 and CDR2: MNHEY and SVGAGI. Trimming stripped 5 bases from V and 4 bases from J, with 6 bases between. CDR3 coding DNA: TGTGCCAGCAGTCCCCCGAATCAGCCCCAGCATTTT. It encodes CASSPPNQPQHF.

The rearrangement uses TRBV18 and TRBJ2-2; D gene unclear. CDR3 size: 16 residues. Per the germline V gene, CDR1 is KGHSH and CDR2 is LQKENI. V was shortened by 4 bases and J by 8 bases, with 20 bases between the two germline ends. The CDR3 reads CASSRTTRPQAGELFF. CDR3 bases: TGTGCCAGCTCACGAACCACCCGCCCCCAGGCTGGGGAGCTGTTTTTT.

Points on this clone: Its ends do not fully match the called genes, so a read error is possible. The V and J genes are TRBV7-9 and TRBJ1-1; no firm D call. The germline CDR1 and CDR2 sequences are SEHNR and FQNEAQ (reference sequence). The CDR3 spans 15 residues. CDR3 sequence: CSSSPSEVLNTEAFF. The CDR3 DNA reads TGTTCCAGCAGCCCCTCCGAGGTGTTGAACACTGAAGCTTTCTTT.

A few counts support this clone. The chain carries TRBV9 and TRBJ1-1; D gene uncertain. The germline gives CDR1 SGDLS, CDR2 YYNGEE. The CDR3 sequence is 13 residues long. Trimming pared 4 bases from V and 0 bases from J, leaving 7 bases between. The CDR3 reads CASSLELNTEAFF. The DNA of the CDR3 is TGTGCCAGCAGCCTGGAGCTGAACACTGAAGCTTTCTTT.

In this sample, this clone turned up once. This chain links TRBV6-5 with TRBJ1-1, with 8 bases matching TRBD1. Germline V gives CDR1 MNHEY, CDR2 SVGAGI. The CDR3 is made up of 13 amino acids. The V gene end was trimmed by 5 bases and the J gene end by 3 bases; junction bases not matched to a gene: 2. The DNA of the CDR3 is TGTGCCAGCAGTACAGGGGGGTACACTGAAGCTTTCTTT. As protein: CASSTGGYTEAFF.

This clone was recorded only once. The chain is built from TRBV29-1 and TRBJ2-1; D is possibly TRBD1 (6 bases). The CDR3 covers 13 residues. V dropped 6 bases and J dropped 5 bases, with 14 bases sitting between them. Germline V gives CDR1 SQVTM, CDR2 ANQGSEA. Here the CDR3 reads CSVTDSLHNEQFF. CDR3 sequence (DNA): TGCAGCGTCACGGACAGTCTACACAATGAGCAGTTCTTC.

CDR3 bases: TGTGCCAGCAGTGGAGACAATCAGCCCCAGCATTTT. Protein: CASSGDNQPQHF. The gene calls are TRBV2 and TRBJ1-5; D not resolved. This CDR3 region has 12 residues. Germline values: CDR1 SNHLY, CDR2 FYNNEI. With 4 bases removed from V and 3 bases from J, the gap between germline ends came to 4 bases.

The genes are TRBV10-3 and TRBJ2-1, with D possibly TRBD2 on 6 matching bases. The CDR3 contains 16 residues. In germline, CDR1 is ENHRY, CDR2 SYGVKD. V lost 5 bases to trimming and J lost 9 bases, with 23 bases between them. CDR3 sequence reads: CAISPPLPTRVGEQFF. The CDR3 DNA is TGTGCCATCAGTCCCCCCTTACCGACTAGAGTGGGTGAGCAGTTCTTC.

The rearrangement uses TRBV27 and TRBJ2-5; D not resolved. V lost 6 bases and J 4 bases, leaving 6 bases between the germline ends. The germline V gene encodes CDR1 MNHEY and CDR2 SMNVEV (reference sequence). The CDR3 has 11 amino acids. The DNA of the CDR3 is TGTGCCAGCAGGGCCCTAGAGACCCAGTACTTC. It is translated as CASRALETQYF.

This rearrangement joins TRBV7-2 to TRBJ2-1; D perhaps matches TRBD2 (6 bases). CDR1 is SGHTA, CDR2 FQGNSA, per germline. Trimming cost V 4 bases and J 6 bases, with 16 bases left between them. This CDR3 spans 15 amino acids. The CDR3 sequence: CASSSVGTLGNEQFF. CDR3 DNA: TGTGCCAGCAGCTCCGTCGGGACTCTGGGCAATGAGCAGTTCTTC.

V is TRBV6-5 and J is TRBJ1-4, with 7 bases aligning to TRBD1. Germline values: CDR1 MNHEY, CDR2 SVGAGI. V gave up 6 bases and J gave up 8 bases; unmatched junction bases: 9. The CDR3 has 14 amino acids. CDR3 amino acids: CASRRQGLGEKLFF. The CDR3 DNA sequence: TGTGCCAGCAGGCGACAGGGTCTTGGCGAAAAACTGTTTTTT.

The chain combines TRBV7-4 with TRBJ2-1, with 14 positions matching TRBD2. J lost 6 bases, V lost 2 bases, and 12 bases had no gene match. The CDR3 spans 19 residues. Germline CDR1 reads SGHVT; CDR2 reads SQSDAQ. The CDR3 here is CASSLPGLAGGDWGNEQFF. CDR3 bases: TGTGCCAGCAGCTTACCCGGACTAGCGGGAGGAGATTGGGGCAATGAGCAGTTCTTC.

V is TRBV30 and J is TRBJ2-7, with TRBD2 identical over 8 bases. This CDR3 has 17 amino acids. With V trimmed by 3 bases and J by 6 bases, 19 bases remained unmatched. Germline V CDR1 and CDR2: GTSNPN, SVGIG (reference sequence). The CDR3 sequence: CAWSPQGVGRAPGEQYF. In DNA form, the CDR3 reads TGTGCCTGGAGCCCCCAGGGCGTCGGGAGGGCCCCGGGCGAGCAGTACTTC.

The chain recombines TRBV27 with TRBJ2-7; 7 bases agree with TRBD1. Germline V gene data show CDR1 as MNHEY and CDR2 as SMNVEV (reference sequence). After removal of 3 bases from V and 0 bases from J, the junction contained 5 bases not matched to a gene. The CDR3 extends over 15 amino acids. CDR3 sequence reads: CASSLVRDSSYEQYF. The DNA for the CDR3 is TGTGCCAGCAGTTTGGTCCGGGACAGCTCCTACGAGCAGTACTTC.

The chain combines TRBV6-5 with TRBJ1-4, with 7 bases identical to TRBD1. V gave up 5 bases and J gave up 5 bases; unmatched junction bases: 2. The CDR3 consists of 13 residues. From germline, CDR1 is MNHEY and CDR2 SVGAGI. Here the CDR3 reads CASSRDRNEKLFF. CDR3 DNA: TGTGCCAGCAGTCGGGACAGAAATGAAAAACTGTTTTTT.

A remark on this clone: It is unclear where the CDR3 begins or ends on the DNA, so no DNA is shown, and the CDR3 is as TCRdb lists it. CDR3 sequence: CASSKVGTGNYGYTF. The chain joins TRBV21-1 to TRBJ1-2; the table assigns TRBD1, which was not confirmed against the DNA. TRBV21-1 is classified as a pseudogene. The CDR3 comprises 15 residues, both ends counted.

V usage is TRBV7-2 and J usage is TRBJ1-2; TRBD1 matches 8 bases. The CDR3 has 16 residues. V shed 3 bases, J shed 0 bases, and the junction held 6 bases outside the gene matches. The V gene's germline CDR1 is SGHTA and CDR2 FQGNSA. CDR3 sequence: CASSLGQALANYGYTF. The CDR3 DNA reads TGTGCCAGCAGCTTGGGACAGGCACTCGCTAACTATGGCTACACCTTC.

The chain employs TRBV9 and TRBJ1-1; a possible D gene is TRBD1 (5 bases). Germline values: CDR1 SGDLS, CDR2 YYNGEE. The CDR3 is 14 residues long. V lost 0 bases and J 6 bases, leaving 12 bases between the germline ends. Written as DNA, the CDR3 is TGTGCCAGCAGCGTAGTGGGGGGGTTCCCTGAAGCTTTCTTT. The encoded protein is CASSVVGGFPEAFF.

The chain has TRBV4-1 and TRBJ2-1; D remains unclear. Germline V gene lookup returns CDR1 MGHRA and CDR2 YSYEKL. V lost 4 bases and J lost 0, with 19 bases in between. This CDR3 region has 18 residues. The CDR3 loop is CASSPPPLGPSSYNEQFF. The CDR3 DNA sequence: TGCGCCAGCAGCCCCCCCCCTCTCGGCCCTAGCTCCTACAATGAGCAGTTCTTC.

V is TRBV9 and J is TRBJ2-3; 9 nucleotides align to TRBD2. This CDR3 region has 16 residues. The junction had 10 bases not matched to a gene; V was cut back by 4 bases and J by 4 bases. From germline, CDR1 is SGDLS and CDR2 YYNGEE. CDR3 sequence reads: CASSTRLAEGADTQYF. CDR3 coding DNA: TGTGCCAGCAGCACACGACTAGCGGAGGGGGCAGATACGCAGTATTTT.

J is TRBJ2-1 and V is TRBV18; 11 bases align to TRBD2. Trimming took 4 bases from V and 6 from J; bases not matched to a gene: 5. The CDR3 contains 15 residues. Germline V lookup: CDR1 KGHSH, CDR2 LQKENI. The CDR3 loop is CASSLTSGTPNEQFF. The CDR3 DNA is TGTGCCAGCTCACTGACTAGCGGGACCCCCAATGAGCAGTTCTTC.